This T cell receptor (beta chain) was captured in a study of beta chain features in type 1 diabetes. Every donor had blood drawn once into heparin, around 0.12 L on average. Concerning this clone: Its antigen is currently unknown.

Isolated RNA was reverse transcribed in full, so expressed TCRB transcripts were sequenced. Using immunoSEQ multiplex PCR, the repertoire was profiled, and TCRdb retains in-frame clones only, with some absent. Of more than 300,000 clones listed, around 9.6% are singletons. Whole-study findings and limits: More deletions and fewer insertions at VDJ junctions were seen in type 1 diabetes patients. The study notes PCR might favor shorter templates equally in patients and controls. Over-representation of high TCR-expressing cells was a possible consequence of cDNA sequencing. TCRB CDR3s from Type 1 diabetes patients were moderately but significantly shorter in all four CD4+ subsets.

The germline V and J ends were trimmed by 6 bases and 3 bases, with 15 bases remaining between them. CDR3 length: 15 amino acids. CDR1 is MNHEY, CDR2 SVGAGI, per germline. The sequence was collected from a man under 40 with type 1 diabetes. Sample: central memory CD4+ T cells from blood. The chain employs TRBV6-5 and TRBJ1-5, with TRBD1 as a possible D gene (5 bases). The CDR3, as DNA: TGTGCCAGCAGCCCGGACGTGGGGGACAATCAGCCCCAGCATTTT. This codes for CASSPDVGDNQPQHF.